This is a list of T cell receptor beta chains from one sample in a study of response to subunit inactivated influenza vaccine. TCRdb re-derived calls from the RT-PCR reads in MiXCR, one entry per CDR3 protein. The sample consists of 150,000 to 200,000 distinct CDR3 sequences, around 9.9% of them appearing once. Sequencing used non-naive T cells sorted from PBMCs, obtained 45 days after vaccination. The receptors originated from a man over 45 who received an inactivated influenza vaccine. Both conserved end residues are part of each CDR3. The D gene is left open where the match is weak. Rows give clone size only sometimes, using once, few, many, or a class for an expanded clone.

j_call v_call d_call clone_size cdr3_aa cdr3_nt
TRBJ2-3 TRBV20-1 . few CSVNPGSAGPLYRTDTQYF TGCAGTGTTAACCCCGGGTCAGCGGGTCCCCTATACCGGACAGATACGCAGTATTTT
TRBJ2-7 TRBV12-3/TRBV12-4 . . CASSFQPTTYEQYF TGTGCCAGCAGTTTTCAACCCACTACCTACGAGCAGTACTTC
TRBJ2-7 TRBV28 . . CASNSLGSLAFLNEQYF TGTGCCAGCAACTCCCTGGGGTCGCTAGCATTTTTGAACGAGCAGTACTTC
TRBJ2-1 TRBV12-3/TRBV12-4 TRBD1 many CASRLDRDGYNEQFF TGTGCCAGCAGGCTGGACAGGGACGGGTACAATGAGCAGTTCTTC
TRBJ2-3 TRBV2 TRBD2 . CASSEDGLAGLNTQYF TGTGCCAGCAGTGAAGACGGACTAGCGGGGCTGAATACGCAGTATTTT
TRBJ2-1 TRBV10-3 TRBD1 few CAISSQGAGQFF TGTGCCATCAGCTCCCAGGGGGCAGGGCAGTTCTTC
TRBJ1-1 TRBV7-9 . . CASSAVKAEAFF TGTGCCAGCAGCGCAGTTAAGGCAGAAGCTTTCTTT
TRBJ2-3 TRBV5-6 TRBD2 few CASSFVSGGPTDTQYF TGTGCCAGCAGCTTTGTTAGCGGGGGGCCAACAGATACGCAGTATTTT
TRBJ2-6 TRBV2 . . CASSPAGGWGSGANVLTF TGTGCCAGCAGTCCCGCCGGAGGGTGGGGCTCTGGGGCCAACGTCCTGACTTTC
TRBJ2-1 TRBV6-2/TRBV6-3 TRBD2 . CASRTSGGAYNEQFF TGTGCCAGCAGGACTAGCGGGGGGGCCTACAATGAGCAGTTCTTC
TRBJ2-7 TRBV10-3 . many CAISDRSYRSSGISYEQYF TGTGCCATCAGTGATCGATCCTACCGGTCAAGCGGAATCTCCTACGAGCAGTACTTC
TRBJ2-1 TRBV29-1 . few CSAKERGPGDEQFF TGCAGCGCCAAAGAGCGGGGTCCAGGGGATGAGCAGTTCTTC
TRBJ1-1 TRBV20-1 . . CSAKQGLLLMNTEAFF TGCAGTGCAAAACAGGGCCTCTTACTGATGAACACTGAAGCTTTCTTT
TRBJ2-7 TRBV6-1 . . CASSEAVPYEQYF TGTGCCAGCAGTGAAGCAGTCCCTTACGAGCAGTACTTC
TRBJ1-1 TRBV4-3 . many CASSQESLSRVTEAFF TGCGCCAGCAGCCAAGAAAGTTTAAGCCGAGTCACTGAAGCTTTCTTT
TRBJ2-5 TRBV10-3 . many CAAAMTQFQETQYF TGTGCCGCAGCAATGACCCAGTTCCAAGAGACCCAGTACTTC
TRBJ2-3 TRBV7-2 . few CASSPTGTVADTQYF TGTGCCAGCAGCCCAACCGGTACAGTGGCAGATACGCAGTATTTT
TRBJ1-3 TRBV6-1 TRBD1 few CASLTGATGNTIYF TGTGCCAGCCTGACAGGGGCCACTGGAAACACCATATATTTT
TRBJ2-7 TRBV5-1 . many CASSLTGDTTYEQYF TGCGCCAGCAGTCTGACCGGGGACACCACCTACGAGCAGTACTTC
TRBJ1-2 TRBV30 . . CAWIGQFYGYTF TGTGCCTGGATCGGGCAGTTCTATGGCTACACCTTC
TRBJ1-2 TRBV4-1 . few CASSQDMSYGYTF TGCGCCAGCAGCCAGGACATGAGCTATGGCTACACCTTC
TRBJ1-5 TRBV19 TRBD1 . CASSTVRQGFQPQHF TGTGCCAGTAGTACCGTGCGACAGGGCTTTCAGCCCCAGCATTTT
TRBJ1-4 TRBV15 . . CATSRDPGRGSEKLFF TGTGCCACCAGCAGAGACCCGGGGAGAGGGTCTGAAAAACTGTTTTTT
TRBJ1-6 TRBV27 . few CASSLRQRNSPLHF TGTGCCAGCAGTTTACGCCAGCGTAATTCACCCCTCCACTTT
TRBJ1-6 TRBV5-6 TRBD1 few CASSFDRGYNSPLHF TGTGCCAGCAGCTTCGACAGGGGCTATAATTCACCCCTCCACTTT
TRBJ2-7 TRBV5-1 TRBD1 many CASSLTGVEYEQYF TGCGCCAGCAGCTTAACAGGGGTGGAGTACGAGCAGTACTTC
TRBJ1-1 TRBV7-8 . . CASSLYMGNTEAFF TGTGCCAGCAGCTTATATATGGGTAACACTGAAGCTTTCTTT
TRBJ2-1 TRBV12-3/TRBV12-4 TRBD2 many CASSFFGGGGLNEQFF TGTGCCAGCAGTTTTTTTGGCGGGGGGGGCCTCAATGAGCAGTTCTTC
TRBJ2-1 TRBV15 . . CATSRLGGFRNEQFF TGTGCCACCAGCAGGCTCGGCGGGTTTCGGAATGAGCAGTTCTTC